Presented here are 4 T cell receptor beta chains from one specimen sequenced in a study of blood T cell repertoires in COVID-19. TCRdb keeps only in-frame clones here, not all; method: immunoSEQ multiplex PCR. There are more than 150,000 clones in the sample; more than 75% occur only once, and approximately 0.93% lies in the top ten. Sequenced: peripheral blood. The source of these receptors is a young woman who had recovered from COVID-19.

The chain carries TRBV29-1 and TRBJ1-1, with D unresolved. CDR3 length: 11 residues. Between the trimmed V and J ends, which lost 4 bases and 0 bases, there was a span of 3 bases. The V gene's germline CDR1 is SQVTM and CDR2 ANQGSEA. The CDR3 protein is CSVVMNTEAFF. Written as DNA, the CDR3 is TGCAGCGTTGTAATGAACACTGAAGCTTTCTTT.

This clone was counted a few times. J is TRBJ1-2 and V is TRBV6-1; 7 nucleotides line up with TRBD1. CDR3 length: 14 residues. With 5 bases clipped from V and 8 bases from J, the junction kept 11 bases outside the gene matches. Germline CDR1 is MNHNS and CDR2 is SASEGT. The CDR3 spells CASSPNRQGMGYTF. In nucleotides, the CDR3 is TGTGCCAGCAGTCCCAACCGACAGGGTATGGGCTACACCTTC.

The chain recombines TRBV13 with TRBJ2-1, with TRBD2 as a possible D gene (5 bases). Germline V gene sequence: CDR1 PRHDT, CDR2 FYEKMQ (reference sequence). V was trimmed by 4 bases and J by 15 bases, leaving 13 bases between them. The CDR3 length is 11 residues. In nucleotides, the CDR3 is TGTGCCAGCAGCTCCCCTAGCTCGGGGTTCTTC. This sequence encodes CASSSPSSGFF.

The chain has TRBV7-9 and TRBJ2-7; the match to TRBD1 covers 7 bases. V shed 5 bases and J 0 bases; nucleotides not matched to a gene: 4. This CDR3 region has 14 residues. Germline lookup yields CDR1 SEHNR and CDR2 FQNEAQ (reference sequence). The CDR3 DNA follows: TGTGCCAGCAGCGCCCGGGACAGCTCCTACGAGCAGTACTTC. This codes for CASSARDSSYEQYF.